These 19 T cell receptor beta chains share one sample of origin, sequenced in a study of cytomegalovirus exposure and HLA in healthy donors listed by TCRdb under 2017. Library method: the immunoSEQ multiplex PCR assay. The multiplex PCR relied on a mix of 60 forward primers for TCR Vbeta segments and 13 reverse primers for TCR Jbeta segments. Here the immuneACCESS table is served through TCRdb, limited to in-frame sequences with V and J called. Missing clones are a known gap in these copies; in checked studies unresolved V genes cover under half, and the rest lacks a known reason. Within this sample are almost 95,000 clones, with just under 70% of them counted one time only. In total, the top ten clones hold 2.7% of the sample. The sequencing sample was made of PBMCs. These TCRs come from a man in his forties or fifties in good health and CMV-seronegative.

The rearrangement links TRBV5-8 to TRBJ1-4, with 7 bases lining up with TRBD1. The CDR3 contains 19 residues. V lost 3 bases, J lost 8 bases, and 22 bases stayed unmatched. Germline CDR1 reads SGHTS; CDR2 reads YDEGEE. This chain's CDR3 is CASSWILALFRDSGEKLFF. The CDR3, as DNA: TGTGCCAGCAGCTGGATTCTCGCTCTGTTCCGGGACAGCGGCGAAAAACTGTTTTTT.

This chain links TRBV2 with TRBJ2-6, with no clear D. Trimming removed 11 bases from V and 4 bases from J, with 12 bases in between. Per germline, CDR1 SNHLY and CDR2 FYNNEI. The CDR3 consists of 13 residues. The CDR3 is CAASEAGANVLTF. Written as DNA, the CDR3 is TGTGCCGCCTCCGAGGCCGGGGCCAACGTCCTGACTTTC.

This clone was detected a few times. This chain joins TRBV4-1 and TRBJ2-5, with 12 positions matching TRBD2. This CDR3 has 18 amino acids. Germline loops: CDR1 MGHRA, CDR2 YSYEKL. The V gene end was trimmed by 1 base and the J gene end by 1 base; junction bases not matched to a gene: 7. The CDR3 spells CASSQGTSGGSFQETQYF. In DNA, the CDR3 is TGCGCCAGCAGCCAAGGAACTAGCGGGGGGTCTTTCCAAGAGACCCAGTACTTC.

The chain is built from TRBV9 and TRBJ1-1; D not resolved. This CDR3 comprises 13 residues. In germline, CDR1 is SGDLS, CDR2 YYNGEE. V lost 0 bases, J lost 4 bases, and 7 bases lay in between. The CDR3: CASSVARSTEAFF. DNA of the CDR3: TGTGCCAGCAGCGTAGCTCGGAGCACTGAAGCTTTCTTT.

The rearrangement links TRBV4-1 to TRBJ1-5; D might be TRBD1 (5 bases). Looked up from germline, CDR1 is MGHRA and CDR2 is YSYEKL. V shed 1 base and J shed 9 bases, with 7 bases lying between them. This CDR3 contains 12 residues. The DNA of the CDR3 is TGCGCCAGCAGCCAAGCGGGGGGGCCCCAGCATTTT. It yields the protein CASSQAGGPQHF.

This clone was found once. The CDR3 reads CASTPSRGETQYF. The DNA of the CDR3 is TGTGCCAGCACCCCCTCACGAGGGGAGACCCAGTACTTC. This chain links TRBV7-2 with TRBJ2-5, with D perhaps matching TRBD2 (5 bases). Between the trimmed V and J ends, which lost 7 bases and 5 bases, there was a span of 14 bases. This CDR3 is 13 amino acids long. Germline V gene sequence: CDR1 SGHTA, CDR2 FQGNSA.

The chain couples TRBV30 to TRBJ1-3; D is ambiguous. The germline V and J ends were trimmed by 5 bases and 0 bases, with 23 bases remaining between them. The CDR3 covers 18 residues. Germline assignment: CDR1 GTSNPN and CDR2 SVGIG (reference sequence). CDR3 in amino acids: CAWGYFIGGESSGNTIYF. The DNA for the CDR3 is TGTGCCTGGGGTTACTTTATCGGAGGCGAAAGCTCTGGAAACACCATATATTTT.

V gene TRBV11-3 combines with J gene TRBJ1-2; 10 positions match TRBD1. The length of the CDR3 is 13 residues. The germline CDR1 and CDR2 sequences are SGHNT and YENEEA. V dropped 5 bases and J dropped 8; count of bases not matched to a gene: 5. The CDR3 region is CASSRDRGTGYTF. The CDR3 bases are TGTGCCAGCAGCCGGGACAGGGGAACCGGCTACACCTTC.

This clone turned up a few times. The rearrangement joins TRBV23-1 to TRBJ2-5; D may be TRBD1 (5 bases). TRBV23-1 is filed as an ORF, its function uncertain. This CDR3 spans 15 amino acids. V was trimmed by 0 bases and J by 5 bases, leaving 13 bases between them. CDR3 DNA: TGCGCCAGCAGTCAATCGGTGGACAAAGGTGAGACCCAGTACTTC. As protein: CASSQSVDKGETQYF.

The chain recombines TRBV28 with TRBJ1-1; the match to TRBD1 covers 7 bases. V gave up 5 bases and J gave up 5 bases; unmatched junction bases: 5. The CDR3 runs to 13 residues. From germline, CDR1 is MDHEN and CDR2 SYDVKM. CDR3 amino acids: CASSRDRLTEAFF. The CDR3 nucleotides are TGTGCCAGCAGTAGGGACAGACTAACTGAAGCTTTCTTT. The full variable domain, its missing parts supplied by reference TRBV28 and TRBJ1-1, is DVKVTQSSRYLVKRTGEKVFLECVQDMDHENMFWYRQDPGLGLRLIYFSYDVKMKEKGDIPEGYSVSREKKERFSLILESASTNQTSMYLCASSRDRLTEAFFGQGTRLTVV.

This clone was seen more than once but under ten times. V and J are TRBV9 and TRBJ1-6; possibly TRBD1 for D (5 bases). The ends were cut back, 4 bases at V and 8 bases at J, with 13 bases in the middle. Germline V gives CDR1 SGDLS, CDR2 YYNGEE. The CDR3 has 14 residues. The DNA of the CDR3 is TGTGCCAGCAGCATATGGGACTCTGATTCACCCCTCCACTTT. Translating gives CASSIWDSDSPLHF.

This clone was seen only a few times. This rearrangement joins TRBV4-2 to TRBJ2-3, with D uncertain. Per the germline V gene, CDR1 is LGHNA and CDR2 is YNFKEQ. The CDR3 loop spans 13 amino acids. Trimming left V 0 bases short and J 3 bases short, with 4 bases between. The CDR3 DNA reads TGTGCCAGCAGCCAAGATCAGACAGATACGCAGTATTTT. It is translated as CASSQDQTDTQYF.

By share of the sample, this clone is medium-sized. The J gene is TRBJ2-7, the V gene TRBV2; TRBD1 is a possible D gene (5 bases). The CDR3 covers 13 residues. The V end lost 4 bases, the J end lost 5 bases, and 12 bases lay between the germline ends. CDR1 and CDR2 (germline): SNHLY, FYNNEI. CDR3 in amino acids: CASSGWAGHEQYV. The CDR3 coding sequence is TGTGCCAGCAGTGGGTGGGCAGGGCACGAGCAGTACGTC.

DNA for the CDR3: TGTGCCAGCAGCTTAGATCTGGACAGTTTCTCACCCCTCCACTTT. Translating gives CASSLDLDSFSPLHF. V usage is TRBV11-2 and J usage is TRBJ1-6, with D tentatively TRBD1 (6 bases). The CDR3 runs to 15 residues. V lost 0 bases, J lost 10 bases, and 13 bases lay in between. CDR1 and CDR2 from the germline V gene are SGHAT and FQNNGV.

This rearrangement joins TRBV27 to TRBJ1-1; possibly TRBD1 for D (5 bases). Between the trimmed V and J ends, which lost 4 bases and 1 base, there was a span of 7 bases. CDR3 length: 13 residues. CDR1 MNHEY and CDR2 SMNVEV come from the germline V gene (reference sequence). DNA of the CDR3: TGTGCCAGCAGTTGGGGCGGGAACACTGAAGCTTTCTTT. Protein sequence: CASSWGGNTEAFF.

The J gene is TRBJ2-5, the V gene TRBV7-3; TRBD1 matches 7 bases. The CDR3 covers 16 residues. Germline V lookup: CDR1 SGHTA, CDR2 FQGTGA. V lost 1 base, J lost 2 bases, and 7 bases stayed unmatched. The CDR3 reads CASSLRGGQLQETQYF. Here the CDR3 DNA reads TGTGCCAGCAGCTTAAGAGGGGGACAGCTTCAAGAGACCCAGTACTTC.

V and J are TRBV2 and TRBJ1-2; no clear D. V was shortened by 4 bases and J by 6 bases, with 15 bases between the two germline ends. Germline V gives CDR1 SNHLY, CDR2 FYNNEI. The CDR3 extends over 14 amino acids. The CDR3 reads CASSGRAPADGYTF. The CDR3 DNA reads TGTGCCAGCAGTGGGCGGGCCCCGGCGGATGGCTACACCTTC.

The rearrangement joins TRBV2 to TRBJ2-3; D gene unclear. Germline CDR1 is SNHLY and CDR2 is FYNNEI. This CDR3 comprises 14 residues. Trimming took off 6 bases at V and 5 bases at J, with 15 bases between the two ends. The CDR3 nucleotides read TGTGCCAGCAGCGTTATTAACCGAGGAGATACGCAGTATTTT. Its translation: CASSVINRGDTQYF.

This clone was seen many times. The genes are TRBV4-2 and TRBJ1-2, with TRBD1 matching 9 bases. V lost 0 bases to trimming and J lost 6 bases; unmatched junction nucleotides: 20. Germline lookup yields CDR1 LGHNA and CDR2 YNFKEQ. This CDR3 spans 20 amino acids. The CDR3 DNA is TGTGCCAGCAGCCAAGATCGAAGCGGGACAGGGTATGCCATCCGACATGGCTACACCTTC. Amino acid sequence: CASSQDRSGTGYAIRHGYTF.